One sample yielded the 32 T cell receptor beta chains listed below, sequenced in a study of OX40 agonist ivuxolimab in advanced cancers. Clones were sequenced by immunoSEQ multiplex PCR, and TCRdb holds only the in-frame ones, with some missing. The top ten clones hold approximately 10% of a sample with 55,000 to 70,000 clones, about 82% of them seen once. Sample: CD4+ or CD8+ T cells sorted from blood, taken in a trial of the OX40 agonist ivuxolimab. Every receptor here comes from an adult with an advanced solid tumor such as melanoma, head and neck, liver or kidney cancer.

V usage is TRBV30 and J usage is TRBJ2-2, with D maybe TRBD2 (5 bases). V gave up 0 bases and J gave up 8 bases, with 10 bases separating them. Germline V gene data show CDR1 as GTSNPN and CDR2 as SVGIG (reference sequence). The CDR3 is 13 amino acids. The CDR3 sequence: CAWSVLREGELFF. In DNA, the CDR3 is TGTGCCTGGAGTGTGTTAAGGGAGGGGGAGCTGTTTTTT.

The gene calls are TRBV19 and TRBJ2-3; no clear D gene. Germline CDR1 and CDR2: LNHDA and SQIVND (reference sequence). This CDR3 is built from 12 residues. Trimming took 1 base from V and 5 from J, leaving 4 bases between them. The CDR3, as DNA: TGTGCCAGTAGTATAGGACGAGATACGCAGTATTTT. It translates to CASSIGRDTQYF.

This chain links TRBV2 with TRBJ2-3, with a tentative D call TRBD1 (5 bases). The length of the CDR3 is 16 residues. The V gene's germline CDR1 is SNHLY and CDR2 FYNNEI. Between the trimmed V and J ends, which lost 5 bases and 0 bases, there was a span of 15 bases. This chain's CDR3 is CASSLQDPFSTDTQYF. The CDR3 DNA reads TGTGCCAGCAGTTTACAGGACCCATTTAGCACAGATACGCAGTATTTT.

The chain employs TRBV19 and TRBJ1-1; TRBD1 is a possible D gene (6 bases). Per the germline V gene, CDR1 is LNHDA and CDR2 is SQIVND (reference sequence). V lost 9 bases, J lost 4 bases, and 21 bases lay in between. There are 15 residues in the CDR3. The CDR3: CASRGQAMSGTEAFF. As DNA, the CDR3 is TGTGCCAGCCGGGGGCAGGCCATGAGTGGCACTGAAGCTTTCTTT.

For the CDR3, the DNA is TGTGCCTCGCCCGACCCCGGCTCTGGAAACACCATATATTTT. It yields the protein CASPDPGSGNTIYF. The chain couples TRBV30 to TRBJ1-3; no clear D. The CDR3 spans 14 residues. The V end was cut by 7 bases, the J end by 0 bases, with 13 bases between. Looked up from germline, CDR1 is GTSNPN and CDR2 is SVGIG (reference sequence).

This chain joins TRBV19 and TRBJ1-2; no clear D gene. Germline V gene sequence: CDR1 LNHDA, CDR2 SQIVND (reference sequence). CDR3 length equals 12 residues. V lost 5 bases and J lost 5, with 9 bases in between. The CDR3 nucleotides read TGTGCCAGTAGTCGAAACCTGTATGGCTACACCTTC. This sequence encodes CASSRNLYGYTF.

The chain joins TRBV27 to TRBJ1-4; D unresolved. CDR1 and CDR2 (germline): MNHEY, SMNVEV (reference sequence). This CDR3 is 12 amino acids long. V dropped 3 bases and J dropped 2 bases, with 1 base sitting between them. The CDR3 protein is CASSFTNEKLFF. Here the CDR3 DNA reads TGTGCCAGCAGTTTTACTAATGAAAAACTGTTTTTT.

This clone showed up just a few times. J is TRBJ1-4 and V is TRBV27; 8 bases line up with TRBD1. This CDR3 has 15 amino acids. V was pared by 5 bases and J by 4 bases, with 6 bases of the junction left unmatched. The V gene's germline CDR1 is MNHEY and CDR2 SMNVEV (reference sequence). The CDR3 nucleotides read TGTGCCAGCAGTCCCCGGACAGGGAATAATGAAAAACTGTTTTTT. Translated: CASSPRTGNNEKLFF. Based on the CDR3 plus reference TRBV27 and TRBJ1-4, the full variable domain is EAQVTQNPRYLITVTGKKLTVTCSQNMNHEYMSWYRQDPGLGLRQIYYSMNVEVTDKGDVPEGYKVSRKEKRNFPLILESPSPNQTSLYFCASSPRTGNNEKLFFGSGTQLSVL.

This clone was detected once. The rearrangement links TRBV5-4 to TRBJ2-6; the match to TRBD2 covers 7 bases. The CDR3 covers 16 residues. Looked up from germline, CDR1 is SGHNT and CDR2 is YYREEE (reference sequence). The V and J ends lost 6 bases and 0 bases, in that order; junction bases with no gene match: 6. DNA of the CDR3: TGTGCCAGCACACGGGGGGACTTCTCTGGGGCCAACGTCCTGACTTTC. Translating gives CASTRGDFSGANVLTF.

The CDR3 sequence: CASSPRLLPGETQYF. In DNA, the CDR3 is TGTGCCAGCAGCCCTCGACTTCTCCCCGGAGAGACCCAGTACTTC. This chain connects TRBV13 to TRBJ2-5; no definite D call. This CDR3 has 15 residues. Germline V gene sequence: CDR1 PRHDT, CDR2 FYEKMQ (reference sequence). With 5 bases removed from V and 4 bases from J, the gap between germline ends came to 17 bases.

The chain couples TRBV14 to TRBJ2-2, with a possible D match to TRBD1 (5 bases). The V and J ends lost 6 bases and 2 bases respectively, with 13 bases between them. The germline gives CDR1 SGHDN, CDR2 FVKESK. The CDR3 length is 15 residues. The CDR3 region has the DNA TGTGCCAGCAGTAGGGCAGGGAAAAACACCGGGGAGCTGTTTTTT. Translated: CASSRAGKNTGELFF.

This clone occurred a few times. The chain carries TRBV12-5 and TRBJ2-1; TRBD2 matches at 16 bases. Germline V gene data show CDR1 as LGHNT and CDR2 as FRNRAP. The CDR3 length is 17 residues. The V gene end was trimmed by 6 bases and the J gene end by 8 bases; junction bases not matched to a gene: 10. Here the CDR3 DNA reads TGTGCTAGTGGCTATACGGGACTAGCGGGAGGGAGCTATGAGCAGTTCTTC. Translation gives CASGYTGLAGGSYEQFF.

The sample holds one count of this clone. The CDR3 spells CASRRDREYYGYTF. Here the CDR3 DNA reads TGTGCCAGCAGGCGTGACAGGGAATACTATGGCTACACCTTC. The chain couples TRBV2 to TRBJ1-2; the match to TRBD1 covers 7 bases. The CDR3 contains 14 residues. Germline trimming cut 6 bases from V and 3 bases from J; bases unmatched to any gene: 7. Germline V lookup: CDR1 SNHLY, CDR2 FYNNEI.

This clone has a single count. The V and J genes are TRBV2 and TRBJ2-7; 7 bases match TRBD2. V was pared by 5 bases and J by 3 bases, with 1 base of the junction left unmatched. The CDR3 loop spans 12 amino acids. Germline values: CDR1 SNHLY, CDR2 FYNNEI. As DNA, the CDR3 is TGTGCCAGCAGTTGGACTAGCTACGAGCAGTACTTC. Protein product: CASSWTSYEQYF.

This chain connects TRBV5-1 to TRBJ2-3, with TRBD1 identical over 8 bases. The CDR3 length is 16 residues. V lost 4 bases to trimming and J lost 4 bases; unmatched junction nucleotides: 11. Per germline, CDR1 SGHRS and CDR2 YFSETQ. The CDR3 DNA reads as TGCGCCAGCAGCATTCAACAGGGGGTCTCCCCAGATACGCAGTATTTT. Its translation: CASSIQQGVSPDTQYF.

The chain couples TRBV11-1 to TRBJ2-5; 7 nucleotides align to TRBD2. CDR1 and CDR2 from the germline V gene are SGHAT and FQDESV (reference sequence). V was pared by 3 bases and J by 5 bases, with 6 bases of the junction left unmatched. This CDR3 region has 14 residues. CDR3 sequence (DNA): TGTGCCAGCAGCTTTGGGGGGGAAGAGGAGACCCAGTACTTC. Its translation: CASSFGGEEETQYF.

The chain couples TRBV6-6 to TRBJ1-1; D possibly corresponds to TRBD1 (5 bases). CDR3 length equals 13 residues. Looked up from germline, CDR1 is MNHNY and CDR2 is SVGAGI (reference sequence). V was trimmed by 6 bases and J by 1 base, leaving 9 bases between them. The CDR3 region is CASRGPGNTEAFF. The DNA for the CDR3 is TGTGCCAGCAGGGGGCCAGGGAACACTGAAGCTTTCTTT.

This clone has just one count. The genes are TRBV2 and TRBJ1-6, with 7 bases lining up with TRBD1. The CDR3 is 15 amino acids. The ends lost 6 bases at V and 6 bases at J; junction bases unmatched: 8. Germline loops: CDR1 SNHLY, CDR2 FYNNEI. Written as DNA, the CDR3 is TGTGCCAGCAGGGAATCGACAGGGAGTAATTCACCCCTCCACTTT. The encoded protein is CASRESTGSNSPLHF.

The V call is TRBV28, the J call TRBJ1-2; no reliable D call. The CDR3 extends over 12 amino acids. V was shortened by 2 bases and J by 7 bases, with 8 bases between the two germline ends. The germline gives CDR1 MDHEN, CDR2 SYDVKM. In nucleotides, the CDR3 is TGTGCCAGCAGTTTAGGGTACTCTGGCTACACCTTC. It translates to CASSLGYSGYTF.

The chain uses TRBV10-3 and TRBJ2-5; TRBD2 aligns across 10 bases. This CDR3 contains 14 residues. Germline CDR1 and CDR2: ENHRY and SYGVKD. The ends lost 6 bases at V and 2 bases at J; junction bases unmatched: 3. The CDR3 sequence is CAIRSTSGQETQYF. CDR3 bases: TGTGCCATCAGGTCGACTAGCGGGCAAGAGACCCAGTACTTC.

The chain has TRBV5-1 and TRBJ2-5, with 16 bases fitting TRBD2. Unmatched junction bases numbered 5, after V lost 4 bases and J lost 5 bases. Germline CDR1 and CDR2: SGHRS and YFSETQ. This CDR3 has 16 amino acids. CDR3 nucleotide sequence: TGCGCCAGCAGCCCGGGACTAGCGGGAGGGGAGGAGACCCAGTACTTC. Protein: CASSPGLAGGEETQYF.

The rearrangement links TRBV20-1 to TRBJ2-7; D is undetermined. Between the trimmed V and J ends, which lost 5 bases and 1 base, there was a span of 6 bases. The CDR3 extends over 11 amino acids. From germline, CDR1 is DFQATT and CDR2 SNEGSKA (reference sequence). Here the CDR3 reads CSAALSYEQYF. The CDR3 DNA is TGCAGTGCTGCCCTTTCCTACGAGCAGTACTTC.

The chain carries TRBV27 and TRBJ2-7, with a weak D call TRBD2 (6 bases). The CDR3 spans 14 residues. Germline values: CDR1 MNHEY, CDR2 SMNVEV (reference sequence). The V end lost 6 bases, the J end lost 3 bases, and 15 bases lay between the germline ends. CDR3 sequence (DNA): TGTGCCAGCAGGCGGGGTTCTATAGGCTACGAGCAGTACTTC. The encoded protein is CASRRGSIGYEQYF.

V and J are TRBV7-2 and TRBJ2-5, with 7 bases matching TRBD2. V shed 8 bases and J 5 bases; nucleotides not matched to a gene: 11. Looked up from germline, CDR1 is SGHTA and CDR2 is FQGNSA. The CDR3 totals 14 residues. The CDR3 region is CASAGTGGGETQYF. The DNA of the CDR3 is TGTGCCAGCGCTGGTACCGGGGGAGGGGAGACCCAGTACTTC.

This clone was counted a single time. The genes are TRBV27 and TRBJ2-1, with TRBD2 matching over 10 bases. V was clipped by 2 bases and J by 3 bases; unmatched bases: 1. Germline assignment: CDR1 MNHEY and CDR2 SMNVEV (reference sequence). The CDR3 has 15 residues. In nucleotides, the CDR3 is TGTGCCAGCAGTTTAGCTAGCGGGGGCTACAATGAGCAGTTCTTC. It is translated as CASSLASGGYNEQFF.

Here the CDR3 DNA reads TGTGCCAGCAGCTTAGTAGGGACTAGCGGTGTCACCGGGGAGCTGTTTTTT. It codes for CASSLVGTSGVTGELFF. This rearrangement joins TRBV7-2 to TRBJ2-2; TRBD2 agrees at 11 bases. V shed 1 base and J 4 bases; nucleotides not matched to a gene: 5. This CDR3 contains 17 residues. The V gene's germline CDR1 is SGHTA and CDR2 FQGNSA.

This clone was observed once. V is TRBV27 and J is TRBJ2-2, with D tentatively TRBD1 (6 bases). Trimming took off 6 bases at V and 2 bases at J, with 22 bases between the two ends. Germline lookup yields CDR1 MNHEY and CDR2 SMNVEV (reference sequence). The CDR3 spans 18 residues. The chain's CDR3 is CASRPGHGAGVNTGELFF. CDR3 nucleotides: TGTGCCAGCAGGCCGGGACACGGGGCAGGGGTTAACACCGGGGAGCTGTTTTTT.

The chain recombines TRBV28 with TRBJ2-1; D is unresolved. This CDR3 has 17 residues. Trimming removed 2 bases at V and 2 bases at J, with 16 bases between. Germline V lookup: CDR1 MDHEN, CDR2 SYDVKM. CDR3 nucleotide sequence: TGTGCCAGCAGTTTAATGCAAGGCAGGAACACCTACAATGAGCAGTTCTTC. It yields the protein CASSLMQGRNTYNEQFF.

This chain joins TRBV4-1 and TRBJ2-1, with D possibly being TRBD1 or TRBD2 (5 bases each). The germline V gene encodes CDR1 MGHRA and CDR2 YSYEKL. The CDR3 has 14 residues. Trimming took 1 base from V and 4 from J, leaving 8 bases between them. DNA for the CDR3: TGCGCCAGCAGCCAAGTCGAGGGGTACAATGAGCAGTTCTTC. Residues: CASSQVEGYNEQFF.

The V gene is TRBV6-5, the J gene TRBJ2-1; 12 nucleotides align to TRBD2. The V segment lost 2 bases and the J segment 6 bases; nucleotides outside the gene matches: 2. The CDR3 consists of 15 residues. The germline V gene encodes CDR1 MNHEY and CDR2 SVGAGI. The CDR3 DNA is TGTGCCAGCAGTTACCTAGCGGGAGGGACCAATGAGCAGTTCTTC. It is translated as CASSYLAGGTNEQFF.

The genes are TRBV29-1 and TRBJ2-5; D call uncertain. The length of the CDR3 is 13 residues. Deletions cut 4 bases from V and 5 bases from J, with 14 bases between. Germline V gene data show CDR1 as SQVTM and CDR2 as ANQGSEA. CDR3 bases: TGCAGCGTTGGTCTACCCCGGCGGGAGACCCAGTACTTC. Translating gives CSVGLPRRETQYF.

The chain couples TRBV4-2 to TRBJ2-1, with 11 positions matching TRBD2. The germline gives CDR1 LGHNA, CDR2 YNFKEQ. Trimming removed 1 base from V and 4 bases from J; junction bases left unmatched: 0. The CDR3 has 15 amino acids. This CDR3 is CASSQGTSGYNEQFF. The CDR3 nucleotides are TGTGCCAGCAGCCAAGGGACTAGCGGGTACAATGAGCAGTTCTTC.